Presented here are 22 T cell receptor beta chains from one specimen sequenced in a study of T-cell reconstitution after alpha-beta-depleted transplantation in children (TCRdb year 2016). The method behind the library was PCR. Sequencing relied on an Illumina HiSeq 2500. To normalize quantification of the TCRbeta repertoire, the TCR libraries were built with molecular barcoding that relied on unique molecular identifiers. The public reads were reanalyzed by TCRdb: fastp trimming at Q25, MiXCR alignment, in-frame beta chains only. Identical CDR3 protein sequences are pooled into one entry, listed with their most common genes and DNA. This sample has some 340,000 distinct CDR3 sequences in its table, and over 9% of those were observed once. The biggest ten clones account for approximately 2.3% of the sample. The specimen was PBMCs from the stem cell graft donor, collected from the stem cell graft. The receptors here all came from a human donor who donated a stem cell graft to a child with acute lymphoblastic leukemia.

A few counts support this clonotype. The V call is TRBV12-3 or TRBV12-4, the J call TRBJ2-5, with 8 bases that match TRBD1. V trimming: 3 bases; J trimming: 7 bases; junction bases outside the gene matches: 10. This CDR3 spans 15 amino acids. The chain's CDR3 is CASSFRGDRTVTQYF. As DNA, the CDR3 is TGTGCCAGCAGTTTTCGTGGGGACAGGACGGTGACCCAGTACTTC.

This clonotype showed up just a few times. The V and J genes are TRBV28 and TRBJ2-2; 10 nucleotides line up with TRBD1. The V gene end was trimmed by 3 bases and the J gene end by 0 bases; junction bases not matched to a gene: 1. This CDR3 comprises 16 residues. Germline V gene lookup returns CDR1 MDHEN and CDR2 SYDVKM. The CDR3 region is CASSFGQGANTGELFF. CDR3 nucleotides: TGTGCCAGCAGTTTCGGACAGGGGGCGAACACCGGGGAGCTGTTTTTT.

The gene calls are TRBV7-2 and TRBJ2-2; no definite D call. The CDR3 loop spans 14 amino acids. Germline CDR1 SGHTA, CDR2 FQGNSA. With 0 bases removed from V and 4 bases from J, the gap between germline ends came to 6 bases. CDR3 coding DNA: TGTGCCAGCAGCTTAGCGGGGATCACCGGGGAGCTGTTTTTT. Protein sequence: CASSLAGITGELFF.

In its sample, this clonotype was seen many times. The CDR3 DNA follows: TGTGCCAGCAGTTTACCACGGACTAGCCCCAGCTCCTACGAGCAGTACTTC. Amino acid sequence: CASSLPRTSPSSYEQYF. The chain has TRBV28 and TRBJ2-7; 8 bases align to TRBD2. Germline values: CDR1 MDHEN, CDR2 SYDVKM. The CDR3 is made up of 17 amino acids. The junction had 9 bases not matched to a gene; V was cut back by 2 bases and J by 0 bases. Variable domain in full (rest from reference TRBV28 and TRBJ2-7): DVKVTQSSRYLVKRTGEKVFLECVQDMDHENMFWYRQDPGLGLRLIYFSYDVKMKEKGDIPEGYSVSREKKERFSLILESASTNQTSMYLCASSLPRTSPSSYEQYFGPGTRLTVT.

This clonotype was counted only a few times. This rearrangement joins TRBV5-1 to TRBJ2-6, with unresolved D. V was trimmed by 4 bases and J by 0 bases, leaving 11 bases between them. The CDR3 covers 16 residues. Germline CDR1 and CDR2: SGHRS and YFSETQ. CDR3 bases: TGCGCCAGCAGCACCGGACGGAGCTCTGGGGCCAACGTCCTGACTTTC. Translating gives CASSTGRSSGANVLTF.

This clonotype was detected a few times. This chain links TRBV5-1 with TRBJ2-3, with D possibly TRBD1 on 5 matching bases. The CDR3 runs 13 residues. Germline V gives CDR1 SGHRS, CDR2 YFSETQ. V gave up 3 bases and J gave up 6 bases, with 11 bases separating them. CDR3 sequence reads: CASSSLTVDTQYF. The CDR3, as DNA: TGCGCCAGCAGCTCGCTGACAGTTGATACGCAGTATTTT.

J is TRBJ2-3 and V is TRBV6-5, with TRBD1 identical over 9 bases. The V segment lost 0 bases and the J segment 5 bases; nucleotides outside the gene matches: 3. Per the germline V gene, CDR1 is MNHEY and CDR2 is SVGAGI. CDR3 size: 15 residues. CDR3 protein: CASSYSGQGLDTQYF. CDR3 nucleotides: TGTGCCAGCAGTTACTCGGGACAGGGACTAGATACGCAGTATTTT.

The V gene is TRBV14, the J gene TRBJ2-5; maybe TRBD1 (5 bases). The CDR3 consists of 16 residues. Germline CDR1 and CDR2: SGHDN and FVKESK. V was pared by 1 base and J by 1 base, with 13 bases between. CDR3 sequence reads: CASSQGGYRPQETQYF. CDR3 DNA sequence: TGTGCCAGCAGCCAAGGGGGCTACCGCCCCCAAGAGACCCAGTACTTC.

This clonotype was seen only a few times. V and J are TRBV11-1 and TRBJ1-3; TRBD1 agrees at 7 bases. The germline CDR1 and CDR2 sequences are SGHAT and FQDESV (reference sequence). This CDR3 spans 18 amino acids. With 3 bases clipped from V and 0 bases from J, the junction kept 11 bases outside the gene matches. The CDR3 DNA is TGTGCCAGCAGCTTGCACAAGGGACAGCGTCGCTCTGGAAACACCATATATTTT. Translating gives CASSLHKGQRRSGNTIYF.

Comments on this clonotype: Since a much larger clone is just one base distant, this may be a read error. CDR3 in DNA: TGTGCCAGCAGACTTAAAGATACGCAGTATTTT. Amino acids: CASRLKDTQYF. The rearrangement links TRBV6-6 to TRBJ2-3; D ambiguous. The germline gives CDR1 MNHNY, CDR2 SVGAGI (reference sequence). This CDR3 is built from 11 residues. V gave up 6 bases and J gave up 5 bases, with 6 bases separating them.

The genes are TRBV29-1 and TRBJ2-3; a weak D match, TRBD2 (5 bases). Germline CDR1 reads SQVTM; CDR2 reads ANQGSEA. The CDR3 runs 17 residues. V was shortened by 7 bases and J by 4 bases, with 27 bases between the two germline ends. The CDR3, as DNA: TGCAGCGCCTTGAACCCCGAAGAGGGCACAGTCGCAGATACGCAGTATTTT. The encoded protein is CSALNPEEGTVADTQYF.

The chain couples TRBV12-3 or TRBV12-4 to TRBJ2-3; perhaps TRBD1 as D (5 bases). Trimming took 2 bases from V and 3 from J, leaving 12 bases between them. The CDR3 has 15 residues. The CDR3 DNA is TGTGCCAGCAGTTTACTGACAGTCCTGACAGATACGCAGTATTTT. Encoded protein: CASSLLTVLTDTQYF.

This clonotype was found a few times. The chain combines TRBV12-3 or TRBV12-4 with TRBJ2-3, with D maybe TRBD2 (6 bases). This CDR3 has 16 residues. V lost 5 bases to trimming and J lost 2 bases, with 17 bases between them. The CDR3 sequence is CASSTGDFQYTDTQYF. Here the CDR3 DNA reads TGTGCCAGCAGTACGGGGGACTTCCAGTACACAGATACGCAGTATTTT.

V usage is TRBV18 and J usage is TRBJ1-1, with a possible D match to TRBD1 (5 bases). CDR3 length: 14 residues. Germline CDR1 and CDR2: KGHSH and LQKENI. Deletions cut 2 bases from V and 10 bases from J, with 17 bases between. CDR3 in amino acids: CASSPINRSGLAFF. CDR3 sequence (DNA): TGTGCCAGCTCACCAATCAATAGGTCAGGGCTAGCTTTCTTT.

In this sample, this clonotype turned up a few times. The chain employs TRBV4-1 and TRBJ2-3, with 8 bases fitting TRBD2. The CDR3 has 20 residues. The germline gives CDR1 MGHRA, CDR2 YSYEKL. The J segment lost 1 base and the V segment lost 3 bases, leaving 18 bases of the junction unmatched. The CDR3 nucleotides read TGCGCCAGCAGCCACCCCGGGGGGGGCGGGGTCCGGTACGGCACAGATACGCAGTATTTT. Translated, it gives CASSHPGGGGVRYGTDTQYF.

This clonotype was picked up many times. The chain couples TRBV5-1 to TRBJ1-4, with D uncertain. Trimming stripped 4 bases from V and 4 bases from J, with 11 bases between. Germline values: CDR1 SGHRS, CDR2 YFSETQ. This CDR3 is 14 amino acids long. The CDR3 here is CASSPGGLNEKLFF. CDR3 nucleotide sequence: TGCGCCAGCAGCCCGGGTGGCCTTAATGAAAAACTGTTTTTT.

This sequence joins TRBV4-3 and TRBJ2-5, with D possibly TRBD1 on 6 matching bases. Trimming removed 2 bases at V and 2 bases at J, with 15 bases between. Germline loops: CDR1 LGHNA, CDR2 YSLEER. The CDR3 consists of 16 residues. In nucleotides, the CDR3 is TGCGCCAGCAGCCAAAGGGCCTTCGGACAGCAAGAGACCCAGTACTTC. Translation: CASSQRAFGQQETQYF.

The J gene is TRBJ1-1, the V gene TRBV7-9; 7 bases are a match to TRBD1. The CDR3 sequence is 11 residues long. CDR1 is SEHNR, CDR2 FQNEAQ, per germline (reference sequence). V was clipped by 10 bases and J by 3 bases; unmatched bases: 2. This CDR3 is CATDRDTEAFF. DNA of the CDR3: TGTGCCACCGACAGGGACACTGAAGCTTTCTTT.

This clonotype was seen only a few times. A junction boundary mismatches the germline segment, possibly from a read error. The chain combines TRBV7-7 with TRBJ2-1; possible D gene TRBD1, 5 bases. There are 13 residues in the CDR3. In germline, CDR1 is SSHAT, CDR2 FNYEAQ (reference sequence). The CDR3 here is CASSSQGPNEQFF. The CDR3, as DNA: TGTGCTAGCAGCTCCCAGGGCCCCAATGAGCAGTTCTTC. The variable domain in full, with the rest retrieved from reference TRBV7-7 and TRBJ2-1, is GAGVSQSPRYKVTKRGQDVTLRCDPISSHATLYWYQQALGQGPEFLTYFNYEAQPDKSGLPSDRFSAERPEGSISTLTIQRTEQRDSAMYRCASSSQGPNEQFFGPGTRLTVL.

The J gene is TRBJ2-6, the V gene TRBV7-6, with TRBD2 identical over 8 bases. This CDR3 is built from 18 residues. J gave up 4 bases and V 5 bases, and 13 bases lay outside the gene matches. CDR1 is SGHVS and CDR2 is FNYEAQ in the germline V gene. The DNA of the CDR3 is TGTGCCAGCAGCCCCCTGACGGGACTAGAGGCCGGGGCCAACGTCCTGACTTTC. Translated, it gives CASSPLTGLEAGANVLTF.

This chain links TRBV6-5 with TRBJ2-5; the match to TRBD2 covers 7 bases. CDR1 and CDR2 (germline): MNHEY, SVGAGI. V shed 6 bases and J 2 bases; nucleotides not matched to a gene: 3. The CDR3 is 13 residues long. The CDR3 DNA reads as TGTGCCAGCAGAGGACTAGTGCAAGAGACCCAGTACTTC. Amino acids: CASRGLVQETQYF.

This clonotype appeared many times. J is TRBJ2-1 and V is TRBV4-1; D is ambiguous. The CDR3 is 13 amino acids. Germline CDR1 is MGHRA and CDR2 is YSYEKL. The ends were cut back, 1 base at V and 5 bases at J, with 6 bases in the middle. CDR3 nucleotides: TGCGCCAGCAGCCAAGGATGGAACAATGAGCAGTTCTTC. This codes for CASSQGWNNEQFF.